This TCR beta chain derives from a study of PD-L1 blockade in urothelial cancer. Study context: It was in 2014 that patients started atezolizumab at 1,200 mg intravenously every 3 weeks. Overall study findings and caveats: When pretreatment blood TCR clonality was below the median, it predicted better survival.

Comment on this clone: What it binds is unknown.

The sample's time point: pretreatment peripheral blood. Germline assignment: CDR1 SGDLS and CDR2 YYNGEE. Trimming shortened V by 3 bases and J by 5 bases, and 11 bases separated the two germline ends. The CDR3 is made up of 14 amino acids. TCRdb's copy holds only in-frame clones and misses some; the assay was immunoSEQ multiplex PCR. The sample has 70,000 or so clones; around 90% are singletons. This specimen consisted of PBMCs, obtained around atezolizumab (anti-PD-L1) treatment. The TCR comes from a man between 70 and 80 years old with urothelial cancer. The gene calls are TRBV9 and TRBJ2-2, with D maybe TRBD1 (6 bases). CDR3 residues: CASSEQTGTGELFF. Here the CDR3 DNA reads TGTGCCAGCAGCGAACAAACAGGGACCGGGGAGCTGTTTTTT.